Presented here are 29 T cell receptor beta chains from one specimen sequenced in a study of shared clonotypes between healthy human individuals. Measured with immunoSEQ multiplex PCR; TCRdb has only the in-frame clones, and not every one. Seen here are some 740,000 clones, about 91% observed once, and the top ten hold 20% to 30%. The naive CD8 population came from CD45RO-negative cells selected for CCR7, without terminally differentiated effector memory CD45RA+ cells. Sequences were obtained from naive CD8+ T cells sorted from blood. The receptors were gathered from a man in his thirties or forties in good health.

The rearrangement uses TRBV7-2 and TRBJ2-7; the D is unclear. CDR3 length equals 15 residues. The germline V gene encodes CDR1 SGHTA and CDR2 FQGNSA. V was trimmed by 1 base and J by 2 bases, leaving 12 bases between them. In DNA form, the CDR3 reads TGTGCCAGCAGCTTAGACTCCCCACCTACCTACGAGCAGTACTTC. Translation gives CASSLDSPPTYEQYF.

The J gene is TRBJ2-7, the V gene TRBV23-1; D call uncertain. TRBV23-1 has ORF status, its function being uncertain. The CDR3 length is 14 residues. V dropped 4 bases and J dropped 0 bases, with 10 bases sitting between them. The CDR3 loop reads CASSRLERSYEQYF. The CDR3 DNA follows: TGCGCCAGCAGTCGCCTGGAGCGCTCCTACGAGCAGTACTTC.

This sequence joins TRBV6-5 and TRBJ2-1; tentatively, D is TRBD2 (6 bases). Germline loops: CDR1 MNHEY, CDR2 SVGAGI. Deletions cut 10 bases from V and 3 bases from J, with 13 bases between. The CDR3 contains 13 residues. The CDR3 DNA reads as TGTGCCACCGCCGGGACTTACTACAATGAGCAGTTCTTC. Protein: CATAGTYYNEQFF.

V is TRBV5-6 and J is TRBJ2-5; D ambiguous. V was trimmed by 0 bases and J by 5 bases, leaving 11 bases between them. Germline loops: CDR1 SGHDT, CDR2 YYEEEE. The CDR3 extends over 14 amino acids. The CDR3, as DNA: TGTGCCAGCAGCTTGGGTGTGTTGGGGGAGACCCAGTACTTC. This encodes CASSLGVLGETQYF.

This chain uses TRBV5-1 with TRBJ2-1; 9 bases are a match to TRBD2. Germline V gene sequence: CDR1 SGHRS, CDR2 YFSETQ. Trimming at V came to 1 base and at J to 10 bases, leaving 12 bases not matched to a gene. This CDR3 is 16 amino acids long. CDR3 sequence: CASSLRGRALLWEQFF. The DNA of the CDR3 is TGCGCCAGCAGCTTGCGCGGGAGGGCCTTATTGTGGGAGCAGTTCTTC.

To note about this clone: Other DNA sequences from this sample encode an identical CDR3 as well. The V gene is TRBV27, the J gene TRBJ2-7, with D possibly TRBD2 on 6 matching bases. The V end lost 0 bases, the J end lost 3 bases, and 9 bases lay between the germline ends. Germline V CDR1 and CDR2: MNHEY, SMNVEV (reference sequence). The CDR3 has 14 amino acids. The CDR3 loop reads CASSLSGGSYEQYF. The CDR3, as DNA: TGTGCCAGCAGTTTATCTGGGGGGAGCTACGAGCAGTACTTC.

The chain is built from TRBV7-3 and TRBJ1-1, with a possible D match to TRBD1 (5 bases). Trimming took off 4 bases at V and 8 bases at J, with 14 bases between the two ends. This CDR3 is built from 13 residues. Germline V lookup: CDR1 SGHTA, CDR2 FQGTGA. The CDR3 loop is CASSYGAAGEAFF. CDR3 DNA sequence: TGTGCCAGCAGCTACGGGGCGGCAGGGGAAGCTTTCTTT.

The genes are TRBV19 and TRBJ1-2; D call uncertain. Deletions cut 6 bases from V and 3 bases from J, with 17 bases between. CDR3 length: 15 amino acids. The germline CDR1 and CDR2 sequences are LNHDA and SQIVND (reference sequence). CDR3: CASSNRRGSDYGYTF. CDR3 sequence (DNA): TGTGCCAGTAGCAACCGACGAGGGAGTGACTATGGCTACACCTTC.

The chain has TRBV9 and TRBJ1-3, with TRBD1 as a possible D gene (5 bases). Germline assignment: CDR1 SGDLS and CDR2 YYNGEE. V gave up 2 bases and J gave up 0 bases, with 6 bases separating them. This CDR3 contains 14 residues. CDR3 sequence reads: CASSVQGSGNTIYF. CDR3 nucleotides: TGTGCCAGCAGCGTCCAGGGCTCTGGAAACACCATATATTTT.

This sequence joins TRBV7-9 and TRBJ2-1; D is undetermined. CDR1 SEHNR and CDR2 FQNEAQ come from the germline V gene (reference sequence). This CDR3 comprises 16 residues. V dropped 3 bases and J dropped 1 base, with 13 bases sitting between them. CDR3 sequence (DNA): TGTGCCAGCAGCTTTTCGGGCCAGCTTTCCTACAATGAGCAGTTCTTC. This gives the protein CASSFSGQLSYNEQFF.

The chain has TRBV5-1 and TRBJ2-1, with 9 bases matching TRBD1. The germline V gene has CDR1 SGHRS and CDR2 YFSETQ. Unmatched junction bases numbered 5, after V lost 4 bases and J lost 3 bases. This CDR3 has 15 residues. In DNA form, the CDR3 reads TGCGCCAGCAGCCTTACAGGGGGCTACTACAATGAGCAGTTCTTC. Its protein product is CASSLTGGYYNEQFF.

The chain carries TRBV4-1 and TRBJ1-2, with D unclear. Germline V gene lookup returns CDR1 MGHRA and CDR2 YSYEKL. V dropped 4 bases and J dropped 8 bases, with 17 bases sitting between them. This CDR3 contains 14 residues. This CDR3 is CASSPGRLINGYTF. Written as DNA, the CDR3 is TGCGCCAGCAGCCCGGGCAGGTTAATTAACGGCTACACCTTC.

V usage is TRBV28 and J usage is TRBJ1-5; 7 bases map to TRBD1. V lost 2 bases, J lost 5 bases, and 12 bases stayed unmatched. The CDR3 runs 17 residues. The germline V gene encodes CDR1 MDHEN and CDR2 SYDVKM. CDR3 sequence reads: CASSLHPGQSTHQPQHF. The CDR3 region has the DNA TGTGCCAGCAGTTTACACCCGGGACAGTCGACCCATCAGCCCCAGCATTTT.

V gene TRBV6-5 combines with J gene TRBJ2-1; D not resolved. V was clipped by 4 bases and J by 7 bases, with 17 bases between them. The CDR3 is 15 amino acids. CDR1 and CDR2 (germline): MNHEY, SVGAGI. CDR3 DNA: TGTGCCAGCAGTTTTGACTGGAGTCTTGGGAATGAGCAGTTCTTC. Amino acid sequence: CASSFDWSLGNEQFF.

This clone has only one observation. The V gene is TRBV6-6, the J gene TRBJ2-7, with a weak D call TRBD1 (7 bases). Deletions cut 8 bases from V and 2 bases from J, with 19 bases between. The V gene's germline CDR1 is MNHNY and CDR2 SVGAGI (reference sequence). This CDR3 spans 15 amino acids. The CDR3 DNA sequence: TGTGCCAGCGGGCAGGGGGGACGGAGCCCCTACGAGCAGTACTTC. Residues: CASGQGGRSPYEQYF.

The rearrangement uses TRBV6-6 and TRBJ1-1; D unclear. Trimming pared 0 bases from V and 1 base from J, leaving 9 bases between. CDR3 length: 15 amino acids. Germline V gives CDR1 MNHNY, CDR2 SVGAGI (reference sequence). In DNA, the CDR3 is TGTGCCAGCAGTTACTCAGTTGGACCGAACACTGAAGCTTTCTTT. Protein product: CASSYSVGPNTEAFF.

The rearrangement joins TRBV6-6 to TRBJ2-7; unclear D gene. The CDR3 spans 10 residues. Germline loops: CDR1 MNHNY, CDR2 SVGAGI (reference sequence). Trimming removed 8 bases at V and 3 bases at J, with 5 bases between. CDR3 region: CASLGYEQYF. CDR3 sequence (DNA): TGTGCCAGCTTAGGCTACGAGCAGTACTTC.

The CDR3 region has the DNA TGTGCCAGTAGTTCCTACAGGGGTAACAATCAGCCCCAGCATTTT. This encodes CASSSYRGNNQPQHF. This sequence joins TRBV19 and TRBJ1-5, with TRBD1 matching over 7 bases. CDR1 and CDR2 (germline): LNHDA, SQIVND (reference sequence). J gave up 3 bases and V 5 bases, and 7 bases lay outside the gene matches. This CDR3 contains 15 residues.

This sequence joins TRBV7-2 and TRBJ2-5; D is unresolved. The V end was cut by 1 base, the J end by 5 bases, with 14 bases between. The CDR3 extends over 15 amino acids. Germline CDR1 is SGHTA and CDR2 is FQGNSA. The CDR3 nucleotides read TGTGCCAGCAGCTTAGAGGTCCCCGCCGGGGAGACCCAGTACTTC. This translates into CASSLEVPAGETQYF.

CDR3 sequence: CASSGTGVGNEQFF. The CDR3 DNA sequence: TGCGCCAGCAGTGGTACGGGAGTAGGAAATGAGCAGTTCTTC. This rearrangement joins TRBV10-1 to TRBJ2-1; D is perhaps TRBD2 (6 bases). CDR3 size: 14 residues. With 4 bases removed from V and 7 bases from J, the gap between germline ends came to 14 bases. CDR1 and CDR2 (germline): WNHNN, SYGVQD (reference sequence).

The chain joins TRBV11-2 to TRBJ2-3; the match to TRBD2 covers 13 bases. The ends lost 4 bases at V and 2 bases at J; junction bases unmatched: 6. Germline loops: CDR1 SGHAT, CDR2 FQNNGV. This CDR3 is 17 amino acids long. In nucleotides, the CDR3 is TGTGCCAGCAGCTCTCCGACTAGCGGGAGGATCACAGATACGCAGTATTTT. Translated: CASSSPTSGRITDTQYF.

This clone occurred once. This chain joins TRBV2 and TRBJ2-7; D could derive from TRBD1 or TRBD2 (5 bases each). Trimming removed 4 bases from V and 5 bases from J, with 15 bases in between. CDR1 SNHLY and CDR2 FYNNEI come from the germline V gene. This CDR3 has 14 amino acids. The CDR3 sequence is CASSAGPYSDEQYF. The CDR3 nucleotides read TGTGCCAGCAGTGCGGGACCCTACTCAGACGAGCAGTACTTC. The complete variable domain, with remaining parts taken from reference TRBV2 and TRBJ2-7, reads EPEVTQTPSHQVTQMGQEVILRCVPISNHLYFYWYRQILGQKVEFLVSFYNNEISEKSEIFDDQFSVERPDGSNFTLKIRSTKLEDSAMYFCASSAGPYSDEQYFGPGTRLTVT.

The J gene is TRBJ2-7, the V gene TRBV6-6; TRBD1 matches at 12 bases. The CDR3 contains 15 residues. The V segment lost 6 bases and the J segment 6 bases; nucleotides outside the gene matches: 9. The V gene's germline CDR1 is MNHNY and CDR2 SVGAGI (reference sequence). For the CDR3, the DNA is TGTGCCAGCAGCCAGCAGGGACAGGGGGCTCTCGAGCAGTACTTC. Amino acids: CASSQQGQGALEQYF.

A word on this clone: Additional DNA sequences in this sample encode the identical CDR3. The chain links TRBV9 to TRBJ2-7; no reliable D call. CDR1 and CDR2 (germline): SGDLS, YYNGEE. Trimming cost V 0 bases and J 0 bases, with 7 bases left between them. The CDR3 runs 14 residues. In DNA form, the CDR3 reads TGTGCCAGCAGCGTAGGAGGAAGCTCCTACGAGCAGTACTTC. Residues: CASSVGGSSYEQYF.

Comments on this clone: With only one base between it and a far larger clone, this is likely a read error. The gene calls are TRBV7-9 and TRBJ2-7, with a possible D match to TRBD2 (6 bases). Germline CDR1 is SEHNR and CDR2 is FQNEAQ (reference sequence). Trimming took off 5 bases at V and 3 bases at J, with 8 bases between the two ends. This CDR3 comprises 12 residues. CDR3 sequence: CASSGGNYEQYF. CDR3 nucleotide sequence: TGTGCCAGCAGCGGGGGGAACTACGAGCAGTACTTC.

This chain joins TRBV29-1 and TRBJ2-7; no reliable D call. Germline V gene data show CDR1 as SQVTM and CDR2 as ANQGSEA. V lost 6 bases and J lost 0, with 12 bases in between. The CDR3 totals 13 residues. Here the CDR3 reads CSVLEDNSYEQYF. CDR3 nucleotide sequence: TGCAGCGTGCTCGAAGACAACTCCTACGAGCAGTACTTC.

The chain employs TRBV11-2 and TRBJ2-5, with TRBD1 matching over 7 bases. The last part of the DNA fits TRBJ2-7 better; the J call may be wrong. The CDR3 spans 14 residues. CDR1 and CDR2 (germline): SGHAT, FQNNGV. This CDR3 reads CASSYSQGTYEQYF. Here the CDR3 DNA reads TGTGCCAGCAGCTATTCACAGGGGACCTACGAGCAGTACTTC.

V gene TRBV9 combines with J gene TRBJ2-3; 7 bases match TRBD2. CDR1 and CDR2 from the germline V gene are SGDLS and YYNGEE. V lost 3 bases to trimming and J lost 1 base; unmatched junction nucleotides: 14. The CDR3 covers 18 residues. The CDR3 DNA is TGTGCCAGCAGCGCTAGGGGTAAGACTAGCACGGGCACAGATACGCAGTATTTT. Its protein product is CASSARGKTSTGTDTQYF. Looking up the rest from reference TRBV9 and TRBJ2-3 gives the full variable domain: DSGVTQTPKHLITATGQRVTLRCSPRSGDLSVYWYQQSLDQGLQFLIQYYNGEERAKGNILERFSAQQFPDLHSELNLSSLELGDSALYFCASSARGKTSTGTDTQYFGPGTRLTVL.

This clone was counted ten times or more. DNA for the CDR3: TGTGCCAGCAGCGGCGAGGACTACGAGCAGTACTTC. Its protein product is CASSGEDYEQYF. The chain combines TRBV9 with TRBJ2-7; D ambiguous. The length of the CDR3 is 12 residues. Germline V CDR1 and CDR2: SGDLS, YYNGEE. The V and J ends lost 3 bases and 3 bases respectively, with 7 bases between them.